A selection of T cell receptor beta chains follows, all from one sample in a study of control samples from healthy donors and cancer patients. Clones were read by immunoSEQ multiplex PCR, and TCRdb kept only the in-frame ones, dropping some. The table includes around 77,000 clones, around 92% detected once. The source material was blood. The receptors shown here come from a woman aged 55-75 years in good health. Both conserved end residues are part of each CDR3. D genes are given only for firm matches. Some rows mark clone size as missing; the rest say once, few, many or name a class of expanded clone.

j_call: TRBJ2-5; d_call: TRBD2; v_call: TRBV6-6; clone_size: -; cdr3_aa: CASSPGTSTYQLETQYF; cdr3_nt: TGTGCCAGCAGTCCCGGGACTAGCACCTACCAGCTTGAGACCCAGTACTTC
j_call: TRBJ1-5; d_call: TRBD1; v_call: TRBV10-2; clone_size: -; cdr3_aa: CASKGQGLNQPQHF; cdr3_nt: TGCGCCAGCAAGGGACAGGGGCTCAATCAGCCCCAGCATTTT
j_call: TRBJ1-4; d_call: TRBD1; v_call: TRBV6-5; clone_size: -; cdr3_aa: CASRGTGGNEKLFF; cdr3_nt: TGTGCCAGCAGGGGGACAGGGGGTAATGAAAAACTGTTTTTT
j_call: TRBJ1-5; d_call: -; v_call: TRBV3-1/TRBV3-2; clone_size: -; cdr3_aa: CASSQGDHQQHF; cdr3_nt: TGTGCCAGCAGCCAAGGGGACCACCAACAGCATTTT
j_call: TRBJ1-4; d_call: TRBD1; v_call: TRBV18; clone_size: -; cdr3_aa: CASSPPTGGGSTNEKLFF; cdr3_nt: TGTGCCAGCTCACCTCCGACAGGGGGCGGCTCTACTAATGAAAAACTGTTTTTT
j_call: TRBJ1-2; d_call: -; v_call: TRBV4-1; clone_size: -; cdr3_aa: CASSQDLARAFYGYTF; cdr3_nt: TGCGCCAGCAGCCAAGATCTGGCCAGGGCCTTCTATGGCTACACCTTC
j_call: TRBJ1-5; d_call: -; v_call: TRBV28; clone_size: -; cdr3_aa: CASSGGVRQPQHF; cdr3_nt: TGTGCCAGCAGTGGGGGGGTACGGCAGCCCCAGCATTTT
j_call: TRBJ2-7; d_call: TRBD1; v_call: TRBV5-1; clone_size: -; cdr3_aa: CASSAGTASYEQYF; cdr3_nt: TGCGCCAGCAGCGCCGGGACAGCTTCCTACGAGCAGTACTTC
j_call: TRBJ2-5; d_call: -; v_call: TRBV3-1/TRBV3-2; clone_size: -; cdr3_aa: CASSHPGREETQYF; cdr3_nt: TGTGCCAGCAGCCATCCGGGCAGGGAAGAGACCCAGTACTTC
j_call: TRBJ2-2; d_call: TRBD2; v_call: TRBV5-4; clone_size: -; cdr3_aa: CASSSRPSGKNTGELFF; cdr3_nt: TGTGCCAGCAGCTCACGACCTAGCGGAAAGAACACCGGGGAGCTGTTTTTT
j_call: TRBJ1-5; d_call: -; v_call: TRBV20-1; clone_size: -; cdr3_aa: CSASFRSSYSNQPQHF; cdr3_nt: TGCAGTGCTAGTTTCAGATCGAGCTATAGCAATCAGCCCCAGCATTTT
j_call: TRBJ2-3; d_call: TRBD2; v_call: TRBV7-2; clone_size: -; cdr3_aa: CASSPHSGATDTQYF; cdr3_nt: TGTGCCAGCAGCCCGCATAGCGGGGCCACGGATACGCAGTATTTT
j_call: TRBJ2-1; d_call: TRBD2; v_call: TRBV5-6; clone_size: -; cdr3_aa: CASSLLAGGWSEQFF; cdr3_nt: TGTGCCAGCAGCTTGTTAGCGGGAGGGTGGTCTGAGCAGTTCTTC
j_call: TRBJ2-1; d_call: TRBD2; v_call: TRBV29-1; clone_size: -; cdr3_aa: CSVATSGRAAEQFF; cdr3_nt: TGCAGCGTTGCCACTAGCGGGAGGGCGGCTGAGCAGTTCTTC
j_call: TRBJ2-1; d_call: TRBD2; v_call: TRBV2; clone_size: -; cdr3_aa: CASSENGGTYNEQFF; cdr3_nt: TGTGCCAGCAGTGAGAACGGGGGGACCTACAATGAGCAGTTCTTC
j_call: TRBJ2-1; d_call: -; v_call: TRBV7-2; clone_size: once; cdr3_aa: CASSPTSIPDEQFF; cdr3_nt: TGTGCCAGCAGCCCGACCAGTATACCGGATGAGCAGTTCTTC
j_call: TRBJ1-1; d_call: -; v_call: TRBV3-1/TRBV3-2; clone_size: -; cdr3_aa: CASSQDPPLAGYFASNTEAFF; cdr3_nt: TGTGCCAGCAGCCAAGATCCCCCCCTTGCGGGGTATTTTGCTTCGAACACTGAAGCTTTCTTT
j_call: TRBJ1-2; d_call: -; v_call: TRBV12-3/TRBV12-4; clone_size: -; cdr3_aa: CASSPGGIVGYTF; cdr3_nt: TGTGCCAGCAGTCCAGGTGGGATAGTGGGCTACACCTTC
j_call: TRBJ2-3; d_call: TRBD1; v_call: TRBV4-3; clone_size: few; cdr3_aa: CASSRQGTGTDTQYF; cdr3_nt: TGCGCCAGCAGCCGACAGGGCACCGGCACAGATACGCAGTATTTT
j_call: TRBJ2-3; d_call: TRBD1; v_call: TRBV27; clone_size: -; cdr3_aa: CASSPTGGEQYF; cdr3_nt: TGTGCCAGCAGCCCGACAGGGGGGGAGCAGTATTTT
j_call: TRBJ2-5; d_call: TRBD1; v_call: TRBV11-2; clone_size: -; cdr3_aa: CASSLGQGEYQETQYF; cdr3_nt: TGTGCCAGCAGCTTAGGACAGGGGGAGTACCAAGAGACCCAGTACTTC
j_call: TRBJ2-7; d_call: TRBD2; v_call: TRBV29-1; clone_size: -; cdr3_aa: CSAGASGSYEQYF; cdr3_nt: TGCAGCGCGGGGGCTAGCGGGTCCTACGAGCAGTACTTC
j_call: TRBJ1-1; d_call: -; v_call: TRBV25-1; clone_size: once; cdr3_aa: CASSDLSGRDTEAFF; cdr3_nt: TGTGCCAGCAGTGACCTCTCAGGCAGGGACACTGAAGCTTTCTTT
j_call: TRBJ2-2; d_call: -; v_call: TRBV4-2; clone_size: -; cdr3_aa: CASSQDRAGTGELFF; cdr3_nt: TGTGCCAGCAGCCAAGATAGAGCCGGCACCGGGGAGCTGTTTTTT
j_call: TRBJ1-6; d_call: -; v_call: TRBV28; clone_size: -; cdr3_aa: CASRLLRRNSPLHF; cdr3_nt: TGTGCCAGCAGACTGTTGCGCAGAAATTCACCCCTCCACTTT
j_call: TRBJ2-5; d_call: -; v_call: TRBV4-2; clone_size: once; cdr3_aa: CASSQDLGIGQETQYF; cdr3_nt: TGTGCCAGCAGCCAAGATCTAGGGATAGGGCAAGAGACCCAGTACTTC
j_call: TRBJ2-3; d_call: -; v_call: TRBV5-1; clone_size: -; cdr3_aa: CASSPALTDTQYF; cdr3_nt: TGCGCCAGCAGCCCCGCCCTGACGGATACGCAGTATTTT
j_call: TRBJ2-3; d_call: -; v_call: TRBV5-6; clone_size: -; cdr3_aa: CASSLVGTDSLSTDTQYF; cdr3_nt: TGTGCCAGCAGCTTGGTCGGGACCGACAGTCTGAGCACAGATACGCAGTATTTT
j_call: TRBJ1-2; d_call: -; v_call: TRBV6-5; clone_size: -; cdr3_aa: CASSYITGGSGEGYTF; cdr3_nt: TGTGCCAGCAGTTACATCACAGGAGGGTCCGGTGAGGGCTACACCTTC
j_call: TRBJ2-3; d_call: -; v_call: TRBV2; clone_size: -; cdr3_aa: CASGFASRSTQYF; cdr3_nt: TGTGCCAGCGGATTTGCTAGTCGGTCGACGCAGTATTTT
j_call: TRBJ2-4; d_call: TRBD1; v_call: TRBV29-1; clone_size: -; cdr3_aa: CSAGRDRGNIQYF; cdr3_nt: TGCAGCGCTGGCCGGGACAGGGGAAACATTCAGTACTTC
j_call: TRBJ1-1; d_call: -; v_call: TRBV19; clone_size: -; cdr3_aa: CASSSGTWTEAFF; cdr3_nt: TGTGCCAGTAGTTCCGGGACTTGGACTGAAGCTTTCTTT
j_call: TRBJ1-5; d_call: TRBD1; v_call: TRBV27; clone_size: -; cdr3_aa: CASRWTGVQPQHF; cdr3_nt: TGTGCCAGCAGATGGACAGGGGTTCAGCCCCAGCATTTT
j_call: TRBJ2-1; d_call: TRBD2; v_call: TRBV4-1; clone_size: few; cdr3_aa: CASSRGLAGGPHNEQFF; cdr3_nt: TGCGCCAGCAGCCGCGGACTAGCGGGAGGGCCCCACAATGAGCAGTTCTTC
j_call: TRBJ2-2; d_call: TRBD1; v_call: TRBV7-2; clone_size: -; cdr3_aa: CASRPPGQGMIGELFF; cdr3_nt: TGTGCCAGCAGACCCCCGGGACAGGGAATGATAGGGGAGCTGTTTTTT
j_call: TRBJ1-2; d_call: -; v_call: TRBV28; clone_size: -; cdr3_aa: CASSPGPLPNYGYTF; cdr3_nt: TGTGCCAGCAGCCCGGGACCGTTACCTAACTATGGCTACACCTTC
j_call: TRBJ2-5; d_call: -; v_call: TRBV15; clone_size: -; cdr3_aa: CATSRDIHQETQYF; cdr3_nt: TGTGCCACCAGCAGAGATATCCACCAAGAGACCCAGTACTTC